This T cell receptor beta chain was recovered during a study of shared clonotypes between healthy human individuals. Study context: Sampling drew on donors who were a couple of women and a few men aged 18 to 49. Each donor contributed plates that comprised three CD4 naive, three CD4 memory, two CD8 naive and one CD8 memory.

TCRdb's copy holds only in-frame clones and misses some; the assay was immunoSEQ multiplex PCR. The sample lists about 700,000 clones, 92% occurring once. The CDR3 spans 13 residues. Between the trimmed V and J ends, which lost 4 bases and 3 bases, there was a span of 9 bases. The germline V gene encodes CDR1 KGHSH and CDR2 LQKENI. As for this clone: Its antigen is currently unknown. Other DNA sequences of this sample code for an identical CDR3.

Naive CD8 cells comprised CD45RO-negative, CCR7-positively selected cells, excluding terminally differentiated effector memory CD45RA+ cells. Study-wide results and limits: Sampling used blood alone; tissue repertoires probably differ. Incomplete sequencing of sorted subsets was indicated by rarefaction despite large depth.

Sequencing used naive CD8+ T cells sorted from blood. The V gene is TRBV18, the J gene TRBJ1-1; D gene uncertain. The sequence came from a man in his thirties or forties in good health. This CDR3 is CASSLPGDTEAFF. The CDR3, as DNA: TGTGCCAGCTCACTACCGGGAGACACTGAAGCTTTCTTT.